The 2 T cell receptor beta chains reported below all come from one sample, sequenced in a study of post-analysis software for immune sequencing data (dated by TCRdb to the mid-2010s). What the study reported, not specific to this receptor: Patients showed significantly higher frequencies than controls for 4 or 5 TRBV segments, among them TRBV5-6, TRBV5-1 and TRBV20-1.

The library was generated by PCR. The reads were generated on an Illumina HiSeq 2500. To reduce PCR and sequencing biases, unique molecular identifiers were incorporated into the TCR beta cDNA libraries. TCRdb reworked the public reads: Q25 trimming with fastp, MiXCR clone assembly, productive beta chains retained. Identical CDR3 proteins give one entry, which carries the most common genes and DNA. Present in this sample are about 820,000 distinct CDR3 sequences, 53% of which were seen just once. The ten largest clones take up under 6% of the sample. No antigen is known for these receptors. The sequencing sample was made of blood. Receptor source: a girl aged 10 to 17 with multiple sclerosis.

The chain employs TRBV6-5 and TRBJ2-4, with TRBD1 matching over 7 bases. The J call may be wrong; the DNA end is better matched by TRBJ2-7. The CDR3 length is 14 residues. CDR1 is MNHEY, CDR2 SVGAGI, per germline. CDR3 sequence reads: CASSYSDRALEQYF. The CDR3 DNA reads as TGTGCCAGCAGTTACTCCGACAGGGCCCTCGAGCAGTACTTC.

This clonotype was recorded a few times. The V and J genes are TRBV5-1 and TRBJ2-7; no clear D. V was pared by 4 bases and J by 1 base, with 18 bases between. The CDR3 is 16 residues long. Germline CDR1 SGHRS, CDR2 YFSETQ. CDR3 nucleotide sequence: TGCGCCAGCAGCCTGGGGTCATATGGTTTTTCCTACGAGCAGTACTTC. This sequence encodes CASSLGSYGFSYEQYF.